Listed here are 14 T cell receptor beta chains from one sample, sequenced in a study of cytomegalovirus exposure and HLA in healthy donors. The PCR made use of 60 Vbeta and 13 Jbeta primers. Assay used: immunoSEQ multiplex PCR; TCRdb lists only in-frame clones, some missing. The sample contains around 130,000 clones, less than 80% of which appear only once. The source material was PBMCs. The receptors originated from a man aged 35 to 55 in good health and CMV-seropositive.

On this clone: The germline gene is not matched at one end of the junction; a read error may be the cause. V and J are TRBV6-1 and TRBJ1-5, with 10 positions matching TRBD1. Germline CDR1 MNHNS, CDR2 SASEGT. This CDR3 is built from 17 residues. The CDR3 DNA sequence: TGTGCCGGCAGTGAAATTCGACAGGGGGCCAGGGATCAGCCCCAGCATTTT. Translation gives CAGSEIRQGARDQPQHF.

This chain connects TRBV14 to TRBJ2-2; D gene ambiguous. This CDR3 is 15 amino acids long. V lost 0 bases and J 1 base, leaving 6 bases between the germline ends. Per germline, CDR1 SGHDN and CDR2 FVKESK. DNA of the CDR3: TGTGCCAGCAGCCAAGATGGCCAGAACACCGGGGAGCTGTTTTTT. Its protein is CASSQDGQNTGELFF.

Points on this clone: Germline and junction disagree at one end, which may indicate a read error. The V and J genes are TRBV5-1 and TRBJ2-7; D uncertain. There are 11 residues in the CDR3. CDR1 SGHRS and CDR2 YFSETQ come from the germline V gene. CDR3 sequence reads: CASSLIYEQYF. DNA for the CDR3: TGTGCCAGCAGCTTGATATACGAGCAGTACTTC. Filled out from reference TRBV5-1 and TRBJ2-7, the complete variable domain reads KAGVTQTPRYLIKTRGQQVTLSCSPISGHRSVSWYQQTPGQGLQFLFEYFSETQRNKGNFPGRFSGRQFSNSRSEMNVSTLELGDSALYLCASSLIYEQYFGPGTRLTVT.

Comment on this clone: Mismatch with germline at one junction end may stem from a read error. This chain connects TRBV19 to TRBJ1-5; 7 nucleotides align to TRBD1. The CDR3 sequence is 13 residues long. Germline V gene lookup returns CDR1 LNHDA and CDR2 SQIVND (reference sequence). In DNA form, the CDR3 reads TGTGCCAGTACTATAGGGGGCATCCAGCCCCAGCATTTT. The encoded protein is CASTIGGIQPQHF.

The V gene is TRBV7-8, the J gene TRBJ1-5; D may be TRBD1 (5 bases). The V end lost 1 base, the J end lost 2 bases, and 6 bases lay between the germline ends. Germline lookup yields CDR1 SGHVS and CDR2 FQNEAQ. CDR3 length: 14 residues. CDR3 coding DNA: TGTGCCAGCAGCTTAGTGGGGCGCAATCAGCCCCAGCATTTT. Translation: CASSLVGRNQPQHF.

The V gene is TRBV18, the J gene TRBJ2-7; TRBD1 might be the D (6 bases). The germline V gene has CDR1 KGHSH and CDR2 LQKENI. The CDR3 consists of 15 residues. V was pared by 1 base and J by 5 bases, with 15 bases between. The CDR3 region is CASSPRLDSANEQYF. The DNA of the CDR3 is TGTGCCAGCTCACCACGATTGGACAGTGCAAACGAGCAGTACTTC. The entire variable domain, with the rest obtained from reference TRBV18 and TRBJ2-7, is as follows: NAGVMQNPRHLVRRRGQEARLRCSPMKGHSHVYWYRQLPEEGLKFMVYLQKENIIDESGMPKERFSAEFPKEGPSILRIQQVVRGDSAAYFCASSPRLDSANEQYFGPGTRLTVT.

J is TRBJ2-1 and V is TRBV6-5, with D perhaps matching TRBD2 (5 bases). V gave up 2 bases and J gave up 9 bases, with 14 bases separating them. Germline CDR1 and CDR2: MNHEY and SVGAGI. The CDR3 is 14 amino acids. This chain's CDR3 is CASSYRERGAEQFF. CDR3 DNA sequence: TGTGCCAGCAGTTACAGGGAACGGGGTGCTGAGCAGTTCTTC.

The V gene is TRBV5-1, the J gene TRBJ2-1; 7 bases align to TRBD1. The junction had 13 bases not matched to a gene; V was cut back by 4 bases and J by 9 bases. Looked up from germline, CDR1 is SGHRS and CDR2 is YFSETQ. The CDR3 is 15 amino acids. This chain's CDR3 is CASSTLTGTASEQFF. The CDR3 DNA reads TGCGCCAGCAGCACGCTAACCGGGACAGCGAGTGAGCAGTTCTTC.

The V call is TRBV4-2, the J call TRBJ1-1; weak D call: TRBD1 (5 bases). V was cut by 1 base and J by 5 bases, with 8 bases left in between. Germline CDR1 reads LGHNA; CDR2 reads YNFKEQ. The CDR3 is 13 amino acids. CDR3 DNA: TGTGCCAGCAGCCAAGGGGCAGGGACTGAAGCTTTCTTT. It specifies CASSQGAGTEAFF.

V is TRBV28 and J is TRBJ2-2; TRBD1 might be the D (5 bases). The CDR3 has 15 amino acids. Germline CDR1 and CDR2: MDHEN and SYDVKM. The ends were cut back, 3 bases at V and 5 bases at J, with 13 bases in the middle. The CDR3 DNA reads TGTGCCAGCAGTTTTGGGGCCGCGAGGACCGGGGAGCTGTTTTTT. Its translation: CASSFGAARTGELFF.

This CDR3 reads CASSRTTGSGELFF. DNA for the CDR3: TGTGCCAGCAGCCGAACGACGGGGTCAGGGGAGCTGTTTTTT. The genes are TRBV14 and TRBJ2-2; D perhaps matches TRBD2 (5 bases). CDR1 SGHDN and CDR2 FVKESK come from the germline V gene. This CDR3 is built from 14 residues. V was shortened by 4 bases and J by 8 bases, with 14 bases between the two germline ends.

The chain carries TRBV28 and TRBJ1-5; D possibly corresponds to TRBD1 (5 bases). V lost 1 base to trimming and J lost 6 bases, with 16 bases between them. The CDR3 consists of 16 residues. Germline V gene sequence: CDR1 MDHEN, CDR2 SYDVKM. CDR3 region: CASSLSGSGDRQPQHF. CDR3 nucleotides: TGTGCCAGCAGTTTATCAGGGTCGGGAGATCGTCAGCCCCAGCATTTT.

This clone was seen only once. CDR3: CASSNYNEQFF. The DNA of the CDR3 is TGTGCCAGCAGTAACTACAATGAGCAGTTCTTC. This rearrangement joins TRBV5-4 to TRBJ2-1; D not certain. Trimming shortened V by 5 bases and J by 3 bases, and 3 bases separated the two germline ends. The length of the CDR3 is 11 residues. Germline values: CDR1 SGHNT, CDR2 YYREEE (reference sequence).

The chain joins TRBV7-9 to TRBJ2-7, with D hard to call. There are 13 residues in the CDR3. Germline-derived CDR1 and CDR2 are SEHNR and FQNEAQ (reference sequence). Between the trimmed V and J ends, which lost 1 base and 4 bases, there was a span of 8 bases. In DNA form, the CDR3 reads TGTGCCAGCAGCTTAGAACCACATTACGAGCAGTACTTC. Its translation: CASSLEPHYEQYF.